Listed below are T cell receptor beta chains from one sample, sequenced in a study of control samples from healthy donors and cancer patients. Method: immunoSEQ multiplex PCR; TCRdb's copy keeps in-frame clones and lacks some. The sample lists about 92,000 clones, roughly four fifths seen once, with approximately 9.8% in the top ten. The source material was blood. The receptors derive from a woman aged 55-69 years in good health. The CDR3 runs from the conserved cysteine through the conserved F or W. Each record gives: CDR3 protein, CDR3 DNA, J gene, clone size, V gene, D gene. The D gene is left open where the match is weak. The listing skips clone size in some rows; elsewhere it reads once, few, many or a size class.

cdr3_aa: CASSSRRGDLGGYTF; cdr3_nt: TGTGCCAGTAGTAGCCGACGGGGAGACCTCGGGGGCTACACCTTC; j_call: TRBJ1-2; clone_size: NA; v_call: TRBV19; d_call: NA
cdr3_aa: CASSAKGDYTDTQYF; cdr3_nt: TGTGCCAGCAGCGCTAAGGGGGACTACACAGATACGCAGTATTTT; j_call: TRBJ2-3; clone_size: NA; v_call: TRBV9; d_call: NA
cdr3_aa: CASNPEGSYNEQFF; cdr3_nt: TGTGCTAGTAACCCCGAGGGCTCCTACAATGAGCAGTTCTTC; j_call: TRBJ2-1; clone_size: few; v_call: TRBV27; d_call: NA
cdr3_aa: CASSSTGEAFF; cdr3_nt: TGTGCCAGCAGTTCCACTGGTGAAGCTTTCTTT; j_call: TRBJ1-1; clone_size: NA; v_call: TRBV6-5; d_call: NA
cdr3_aa: CASSLGTGAPTEAFF; cdr3_nt: TGCGCCAGCAGCTTGGGGACAGGGGCGCCCACTGAAGCTTTCTTT; j_call: TRBJ1-1; clone_size: few; v_call: TRBV5-1; d_call: TRBD1
cdr3_aa: CASSPRQPSTNEKLFF; cdr3_nt: TGTGCCAGCAGCCCTCGACAGCCTTCAACTAATGAAAAACTGTTTTTT; j_call: TRBJ1-4; clone_size: few; v_call: TRBV3-1/TRBV3-2; d_call: NA
cdr3_aa: CASSLGRGYTDTQYF; cdr3_nt: TGTGCCAGCAGCTTGGGTAGGGGTTACACAGATACGCAGTATTTT; j_call: TRBJ2-3; clone_size: NA; v_call: TRBV5-4; d_call: NA
cdr3_aa: CASSSGSWGGSQETQYF; cdr3_nt: TGTGCCAGCAGCTCCGGCTCGTGGGGCGGATCCCAAGAGACCCAGTACTTC; j_call: TRBJ2-5; clone_size: NA; v_call: TRBV11-2; d_call: NA
cdr3_aa: CASSLGGNTEAFF; cdr3_nt: TGTGCCAGCAGCTTAGGTGGGAACACTGAAGCTTTCTTT; j_call: TRBJ1-1; clone_size: NA; v_call: TRBV11-2; d_call: NA
cdr3_aa: CASSPVAGGPETQYF; cdr3_nt: TGTGCCAGCTCACCGGTAGCGGGGGGCCCGGAGACCCAGTACTTC; j_call: TRBJ2-5; clone_size: NA; v_call: TRBV18; d_call: TRBD2
cdr3_aa: CASSPGGRNTGELFF; cdr3_nt: TGTGCCAGCAGTCCAGGGGGCCGGAACACCGGGGAGCTGTTTTTT; j_call: TRBJ2-2; clone_size: once; v_call: TRBV2; d_call: TRBD1
cdr3_aa: CASSDPGQGASGELFF; cdr3_nt: TGCGCCAGCAGTGACCCGGGACAGGGGGCAAGCGGGGAGCTGTTTTTT; j_call: TRBJ2-2; clone_size: NA; v_call: TRBV10-1; d_call: TRBD1
cdr3_aa: CAIARDTPLSGNTIYF; cdr3_nt: TGTGCCATCGCCCGGGACACGCCGCTCTCTGGAAACACCATATATTTT; j_call: TRBJ1-3; clone_size: NA; v_call: TRBV10-3; d_call: NA
cdr3_aa: CASSRYRGETQYF; cdr3_nt: TGTGCCAGCAGTCGGTACCGCGGGGAGACCCAGTACTTC; j_call: TRBJ2-5; clone_size: NA; v_call: TRBV6-2/TRBV6-3; d_call: NA
cdr3_aa: CASSLAGQGAREQYF; cdr3_nt: TGCGCCAGCAGCTTGGCGGGACAGGGGGCGCGGGAGCAGTACTTC; j_call: TRBJ2-7; clone_size: NA; v_call: TRBV5-1; d_call: TRBD1
cdr3_aa: CASGGAQSSGANVLTF; cdr3_nt: TGTGCCAGCGGAGGCGCTCAGAGCTCTGGGGCCAACGTCCTGACTTTC; j_call: TRBJ2-6; clone_size: NA; v_call: TRBV2; d_call: NA
cdr3_aa: CASSSAGTGRIYGYTF; cdr3_nt: TGTGCCAGCAGCTCGGCCGGGACAGGGAGGATCTATGGCTACACCTTC; j_call: TRBJ1-2; clone_size: few; v_call: TRBV5-4; d_call: TRBD1
cdr3_aa: CAISEGVQGRDTEAFF; cdr3_nt: TGTGCCATCAGTGAGGGGGTACAGGGCCGGGACACTGAAGCTTTCTTT; j_call: TRBJ1-1; clone_size: NA; v_call: TRBV10-3; d_call: NA
cdr3_aa: CASSDNVLPSGANVLTF; cdr3_nt: TGTGCCAGCAGTGATAACGTCCTACCCTCTGGGGCCAACGTCCTGACTTTC; j_call: TRBJ2-6; clone_size: NA; v_call: TRBV2; d_call: NA
cdr3_aa: CASSTPVEGKYGYTF; cdr3_nt: TGTGCCAGTAGTACCCCCGTTGAAGGGAAGTATGGCTACACCTTC; j_call: TRBJ1-2; clone_size: NA; v_call: TRBV19; d_call: NA
cdr3_aa: CAMAAGGDTEAFF; cdr3_nt: TGTGCCATGGCCGCGGGGGGGGACACTGAAGCTTTCTTT; j_call: TRBJ1-1; clone_size: NA; v_call: TRBV24-1; d_call: NA
cdr3_aa: CAISESQGQENIQYF; cdr3_nt: TGTGCCATCAGTGAGTCCCAGGGGCAGGAAAACATTCAGTACTTC; j_call: TRBJ2-4; clone_size: NA; v_call: TRBV10-3; d_call: NA
cdr3_aa: CATRALSGIYLSTQYF; cdr3_nt: TGTGCCACCAGAGCCCTTAGCGGGATTTATCTCTCGACGCAGTATTTT; j_call: TRBJ2-3; clone_size: NA; v_call: TRBV15; d_call: TRBD2
cdr3_aa: CASSPDRSNEQFF; cdr3_nt: TGTGCCAGTAGTCCCGACCGATCCAATGAGCAGTTCTTC; j_call: TRBJ2-1; clone_size: NA; v_call: TRBV19; d_call: NA
cdr3_aa: CASRPTRAGGYTF; cdr3_nt: TGTGCCAGCCGACCAACCCGGGCGGGTGGCTACACCTTC; j_call: TRBJ1-2; clone_size: NA; v_call: TRBV12-3/TRBV12-4; d_call: NA
cdr3_aa: CASSYEVTNTQYF; cdr3_nt: TGTGCCAGCAGTTACGAGGTTACCAATACGCAGTATTTT; j_call: TRBJ2-3; clone_size: NA; v_call: TRBV6-2/TRBV6-3; d_call: NA
cdr3_aa: CASSLTTDTQYF; cdr3_nt: TGCGCCAGCAGCTTGACCACAGATACGCAGTATTTT; j_call: TRBJ2-3; clone_size: NA; v_call: TRBV5-1; d_call: NA
cdr3_aa: CASSARSSGNTIYF; cdr3_nt: TGTGCCAGCAGCGCCCGAAGCTCTGGAAACACCATATATTTT; j_call: TRBJ1-3; clone_size: NA; v_call: TRBV2; d_call: NA
cdr3_aa: CASSLWDRVYEQYF; cdr3_nt: TGTGCCAGCAGTTTGTGGGACAGGGTTTACGAGCAGTACTTC; j_call: TRBJ2-7; clone_size: NA; v_call: TRBV28; d_call: TRBD1
cdr3_aa: CASSADMNTEAFF; cdr3_nt: TGTGCCAGCAGCGCAGACATGAACACTGAAGCTTTCTTT; j_call: TRBJ1-1; clone_size: NA; v_call: TRBV9; d_call: NA
cdr3_aa: CASGLSTGAPSSGANVLTF; cdr3_nt: TGTGCTAGTGGTCTCAGTACCGGGGCCCCGTCCTCTGGGGCCAACGTCCTGACTTTC; j_call: TRBJ2-6; clone_size: NA; v_call: TRBV12-5; d_call: NA
cdr3_aa: CASSSTGIGEQYF; cdr3_nt: TGTGCCAGCAGCTCGACAGGGATCGGCGAGCAGTACTTC; j_call: TRBJ2-7; clone_size: NA; v_call: TRBV5-4; d_call: TRBD1
cdr3_aa: CASSRFGGAQETQYF; cdr3_nt: TGTGCCAGCAGCCGCTTTGGGGGAGCACAAGAGACCCAGTACTTC; j_call: TRBJ2-5; clone_size: NA; v_call: TRBV3-1/TRBV3-2; d_call: NA
cdr3_aa: CASSPRRTGSTNEKLFF; cdr3_nt: TGTGCCAGTAGTCCCCGAAGGACAGGGTCAACTAATGAAAAACTGTTTTTT; j_call: TRBJ1-4; clone_size: NA; v_call: TRBV19; d_call: TRBD1
cdr3_aa: CASSQVSGEQFF; cdr3_nt: TGCGCCAGCAGCCAAGTAAGTGGTGAGCAGTTCTTC; j_call: TRBJ2-1; clone_size: NA; v_call: TRBV4-3; d_call: NA
cdr3_aa: CASSLTGGREQFF; cdr3_nt: TGTGCCAGCAGTTTGACTGGGGGTCGGGAGCAGTTCTTC; j_call: TRBJ2-1; clone_size: NA; v_call: TRBV12-3/TRBV12-4; d_call: NA
cdr3_aa: CASSVQTDYGYTF; cdr3_nt: TGTGCCAGCAGTGTCCAAACGGACTATGGCTACACCTTC; j_call: TRBJ1-2; clone_size: once; v_call: TRBV2; d_call: NA
cdr3_aa: CAWSAPTGPNYGYTF; cdr3_nt: TGTGCCTGGAGTGCCCCGACAGGTCCTAACTATGGCTACACCTTC; j_call: TRBJ1-2; clone_size: NA; v_call: TRBV30; d_call: NA
cdr3_aa: CASSITGRQPQHF; cdr3_nt: TGTGCCAGCAGTATTACGGGAAGACAGCCCCAGCATTTT; j_call: TRBJ1-5; clone_size: once; v_call: TRBV27; d_call: NA
cdr3_aa: CASSQDGGRTEAFF; cdr3_nt: TGTGCCAGCAGCCAAGATGGCGGGCGGACTGAAGCTTTCTTT; j_call: TRBJ1-1; clone_size: NA; v_call: TRBV3-1/TRBV3-2; d_call: NA
cdr3_aa: CASSPRGYNEQFF; cdr3_nt: TGTGCCAGTAGCCCAAGGGGGTACAATGAGCAGTTCTTC; j_call: TRBJ2-1; clone_size: NA; v_call: TRBV19; d_call: NA
cdr3_aa: CASSKKPPERDTQYF; cdr3_nt: TGTGCCAGCAGCAAAAAACCCCCGGAACGTGATACGCAGTATTTT; j_call: TRBJ2-3; clone_size: NA; v_call: TRBV21-1; d_call: NA
cdr3_aa: CASSLLLGENTIYF; cdr3_nt: TGCGCCAGCAGCCTCCTTTTGGGCGAAAACACCATATATTTT; j_call: TRBJ1-3; clone_size: NA; v_call: TRBV4-3; d_call: NA
cdr3_aa: CASSLSSGRYEQYF; cdr3_nt: TGTGCCAGCAGTTTATCTTCTGGTAGATACGAGCAGTACTTC; j_call: TRBJ2-7; clone_size: NA; v_call: TRBV27; d_call: NA
cdr3_aa: CASSPLRGAGGYTF; cdr3_nt: TGTGCCAGCAGCCCCCTCCGGGGGGCTGGTGGCTACACCTTC; j_call: TRBJ1-2; clone_size: NA; v_call: TRBV3-1/TRBV3-2; d_call: NA
cdr3_aa: CASSGSYSNQPQHF; cdr3_nt: TGTGCCAGCAGCGGGTCTTATAGCAATCAGCCCCAGCATTTT; j_call: TRBJ1-5; clone_size: NA; v_call: TRBV6-6; d_call: NA
cdr3_aa: CASSYRDNSPLHF; cdr3_nt: TGTGCCAGCAGTTACCGGGACAATTCACCCCTCCACTTT; j_call: TRBJ1-6; clone_size: NA; v_call: TRBV6-5; d_call: NA
cdr3_aa: CASSNRDNNQPQHF; cdr3_nt: TGTGCCAGTAGTAACCGGGACAACAATCAGCCCCAGCATTTT; j_call: TRBJ1-5; clone_size: NA; v_call: TRBV19; d_call: NA
cdr3_aa: CASKRGGEATGELFF; cdr3_nt: TGTGCCAGCAAACGAGGGGGAGAGGCCACCGGGGAGCTGTTTTTT; j_call: TRBJ2-2; clone_size: NA; v_call: TRBV6-5; d_call: NA
cdr3_aa: CASSSGQGNSPLHF; cdr3_nt: TGTGCCAGCAGTTCCGGACAGGGTAATTCACCCCTCCACTTT; j_call: TRBJ1-6; clone_size: NA; v_call: TRBV6-5; d_call: TRBD1
cdr3_aa: CASSSLASASGNTIYF; cdr3_nt: TGTGCCAGTAGTAGTCTAGCGTCAGCGTCTGGAAACACCATATATTTT; j_call: TRBJ1-3; clone_size: few; v_call: TRBV19; d_call: NA
cdr3_aa: CASSYSKLAREQYF; cdr3_nt: TGTGCCAGCAGTTACTCGAAATTAGCACGCGAGCAGTACTTC; j_call: TRBJ2-7; clone_size: NA; v_call: TRBV6-6; d_call: NA
cdr3_aa: CASSLAGGEQFF; cdr3_nt: TGTGCCAGCAGTTTAGCGGGAGGTGAGCAGTTCTTC; j_call: TRBJ2-1; clone_size: NA; v_call: TRBV27; d_call: TRBD2
cdr3_aa: CASRQLGVNEQFF; cdr3_nt: TGTGCCAGCAGGCAACTAGGAGTCAATGAGCAGTTCTTC; j_call: TRBJ2-1; clone_size: NA; v_call: TRBV27; d_call: NA
cdr3_aa: CASSPNRQGSEAFF; cdr3_nt: TGTGCCAGCTCACCAAACAGGCAAGGGTCTGAAGCTTTCTTT; j_call: TRBJ1-1; clone_size: NA; v_call: TRBV18; d_call: NA
cdr3_aa: CASERQGGNIQYF; cdr3_nt: TGTGCCAGCGAGAGACAGGGCGGGAACATTCAGTACTTC; j_call: TRBJ2-4; clone_size: NA; v_call: TRBV6-5; d_call: TRBD1
cdr3_aa: CASSQEPSGGELAKNIQYF; cdr3_nt: TGTGCCAGCAGCCAAGAGCCTAGCGGGGGGGAACTAGCCAAAAACATTCAGTACTTC; j_call: TRBJ2-4; clone_size: few; v_call: TRBV2; d_call: TRBD2
cdr3_aa: CASKGTGAEDTEAFF; cdr3_nt: TGTGCCAGTAAAGGTACAGGGGCTGAGGACACTGAAGCTTTCTTT; j_call: TRBJ1-1; clone_size: NA; v_call: TRBV19; d_call: TRBD1